This T cell receptor beta chain was documented in a study of Ad26.COV2.S vaccination and SARS-CoV-2 variants. Whole-study context: Into the muscle, Ad26.COV2.S was dosed once or twice, 56 days apart.

The treatment was: some 20 received Ad26.COV2.S at low or high dose, single or two shots; roughly five received placebo; per-sample allocation not given. Material that was analyzed had been drawn on day 63 after the first vaccine or placebo injection. Ad26.COV2.S expressed prefusion-stabilized spike from the original Wuhan strain. With 6 bases removed from V and 3 bases from J, the gap between germline ends came to 11 bases. Germline lookup yields CDR1 MDHEN and CDR2 SYDVKM. This CDR3 spans 14 amino acids. Only in-frame clones appear in the TCRdb table, and some are missing; sequencing was by immunoSEQ multiplex PCR. The sample holds approximately 460,000 clones, roughly 87% seen once.

The sample consisted of peripheral blood, taken in a trial of Ad26.COV2.S vaccine versus placebo. The clonotype was recovered from a person between 18 and 65 years old who received the Ad26.COV2.S COVID-19 vaccine or a placebo. This chain connects TRBV28 to TRBJ1-4, with D possibly TRBD1 on 5 matching bases. The CDR3 protein is CASRGMGPNEKLFF. Here the CDR3 DNA reads TGTGCCAGCAGAGGTATGGGGCCTAATGAAAAACTGTTTTTT.